This T cell receptor beta chain was found in a study of response to subunit inactivated influenza vaccine. TCRdb independently ran MiXCR on the RT-PCR reads; one entry per CDR3 protein. The data hold around 570,000 distinct CDR3 sequences, with approximately 11% observed a single time. Germline CDR1 and CDR2: SGHTA and FQGNSA. The CDR3 is 15 residues long. Between the trimmed V and J ends, which lost 7 bases and 4 bases, there was a span of 17 bases. These data were likewise used in another study, on T cells expressing NK-cell markers. From that report: 5'RACE template switching built TCR beta cDNA with unique molecular identifiers. What remained unclear was the HCMV specificity of expanded NKG2C+ T cell clones.

The sequenced sample was PBMCs from blood, obtained on the day of vaccination. The source is a man between 50 and 59 years old who received an inactivated influenza vaccine. The rearrangement links TRBV7-2 to TRBJ2-1; D tentatively reads TRBD1 or TRBD2 (6 bases each). The DNA of the CDR3 is TGTGCCAGCACTAAGAGGAGGGGGAAGTACAATGAGCAGTTCTTC. Encoded protein: CASTKRRGKYNEQFF.